This TCR beta chain stems from a study of Ad26.COV2.S vaccination and SARS-CoV-2 variants. CDR3 length equals 16 residues. V shed 4 bases and J 6 bases; nucleotides not matched to a gene: 8. Germline V CDR1 and CDR2: LGHNA, YSLEER. Treatment of the sample: roughly 19 received Ad26.COV2.S at low or high dose, single or two shots; about 5 received placebo; per-sample allocation not given. At day 63 after the first vaccine or placebo injection, samples were drawn. Profiling relied on immunoSEQ multiplex PCR, and the TCRdb table lists in-frame clones only, not all of them. The sample lists approximately 480,000 clones, about 83% occurring once.

The genes are TRBV4-3 and TRBJ2-1; TRBD2 matches 11 bases. The source was peripheral blood, collected in a trial of Ad26.COV2.S vaccine versus placebo. The clonotype comes from a person aged 18-65 years who received the Ad26.COV2.S COVID-19 vaccine or a placebo. The CDR3 protein is CASSPTGTSGVNEQFF. CDR3 in DNA: TGCGCCAGCAGCCCAACCGGGACTAGCGGTGTCAATGAGCAGTTCTTC.